One TCR beta chain is described in this entry. The target antigen is unknown. The sample originates from a study of identical twins. Points from the study as a whole: A partial confounding effect on zero-insertion analyses could come from invariant MAIT and iNKT cells. Cord blood beta clonotypes present at high abundance carried fewer insertions; no such pattern appeared in memory repertoires. It was out-of-frame TCR alpha sharing in monozygotic twins that models underestimated.

Between the trimmed V and J ends, which lost 1 base and 2 bases, there was a span of 9 bases. Germline V gene lookup returns CDR1 SGHTA and CDR2 FQGNSA. The CDR3 runs 15 residues. It was template switching that added a universal primer site, and there were unique molecular identifiers on the cDNA. TCRdb ran MiXCR on the 5' RACE reads and lists one entry per CDR3 protein. Among roughly 1.6 million distinct CDR3 sequences listed, around 29% were seen once. The source material was cord blood. The TCR comes from a newborn girl in good health. The V and J genes are TRBV7-2 and TRBJ2-1, with a weak D call TRBD2 (6 bases). The CDR3 DNA follows: TGTGCCAGCAGCTTAGAGGCTAGCGCCTACAATGAGCAGTTCTTC. Translated: CASSLEASAYNEQFF.